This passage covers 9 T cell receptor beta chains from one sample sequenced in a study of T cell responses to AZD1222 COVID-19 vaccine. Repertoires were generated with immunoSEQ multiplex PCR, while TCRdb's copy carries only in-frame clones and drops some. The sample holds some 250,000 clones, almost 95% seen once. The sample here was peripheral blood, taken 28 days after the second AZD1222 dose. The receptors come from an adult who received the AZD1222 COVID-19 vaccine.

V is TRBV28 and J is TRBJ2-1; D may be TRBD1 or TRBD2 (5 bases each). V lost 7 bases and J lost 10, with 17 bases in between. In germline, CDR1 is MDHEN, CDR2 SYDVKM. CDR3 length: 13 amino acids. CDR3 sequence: CASTGTLPEEQFF. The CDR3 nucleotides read TGTGCCAGCACCGGGACCCTCCCCGAAGAGCAGTTCTTC.

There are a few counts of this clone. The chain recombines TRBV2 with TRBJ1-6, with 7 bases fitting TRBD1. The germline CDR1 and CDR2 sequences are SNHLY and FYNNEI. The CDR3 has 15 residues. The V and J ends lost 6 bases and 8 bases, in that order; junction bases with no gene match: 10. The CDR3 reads CASRDRTGIDSPLHF. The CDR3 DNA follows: TGTGCCAGCAGGGACAGGACGGGGATAGATTCACCCCTCCACTTT.

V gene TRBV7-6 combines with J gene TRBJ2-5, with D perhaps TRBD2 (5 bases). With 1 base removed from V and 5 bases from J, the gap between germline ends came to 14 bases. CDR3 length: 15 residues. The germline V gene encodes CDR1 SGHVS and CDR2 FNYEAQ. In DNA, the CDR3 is TGTGCCAGCAGCTTAGGGGCCCTCGGGAAGGAGACCCAGTACTTC. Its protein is CASSLGALGKETQYF. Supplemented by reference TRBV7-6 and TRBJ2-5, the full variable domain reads GAGVSQSPRYKVTKRGQDVALRCDPISGHVSLYWYRQALGQGPEFLTYFNYEAQQDKSGLPNDRFSAERPEGSISTLTIQRTEQRDSAMYRCASSLGALGKETQYFGPGTRLLVL.

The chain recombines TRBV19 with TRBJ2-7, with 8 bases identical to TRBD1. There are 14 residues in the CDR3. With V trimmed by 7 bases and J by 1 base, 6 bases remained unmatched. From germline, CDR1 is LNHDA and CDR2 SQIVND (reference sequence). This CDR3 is CASKGTGLSYEQYF. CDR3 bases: TGTGCCAGTAAGGGGACAGGTCTTTCCTACGAGCAGTACTTC.

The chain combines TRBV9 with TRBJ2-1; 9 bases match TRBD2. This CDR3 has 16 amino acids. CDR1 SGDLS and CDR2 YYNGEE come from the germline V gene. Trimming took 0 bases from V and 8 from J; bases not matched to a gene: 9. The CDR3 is CASSVGGGGAIHEQFF. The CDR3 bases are TGTGCCAGCAGCGTAGGTGGCGGGGGGGCCATCCATGAGCAGTTCTTC.

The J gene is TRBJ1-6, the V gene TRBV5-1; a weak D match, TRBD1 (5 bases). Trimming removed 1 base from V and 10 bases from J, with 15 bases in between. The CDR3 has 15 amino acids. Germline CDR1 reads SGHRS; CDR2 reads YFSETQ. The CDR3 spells CASSLSGLSESPLHF. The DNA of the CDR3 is TGCGCCAGCAGCTTGTCAGGGTTATCGGAATCACCCCTCCACTTT.

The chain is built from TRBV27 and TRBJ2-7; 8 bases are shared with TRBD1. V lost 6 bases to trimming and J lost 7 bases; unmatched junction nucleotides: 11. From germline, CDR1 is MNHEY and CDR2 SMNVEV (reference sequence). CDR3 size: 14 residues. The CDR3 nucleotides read TGTGCCAGCAGGTACGGGGCAGGGGGCTCTGAGCAGTACTTC. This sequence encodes CASRYGAGGSEQYF.

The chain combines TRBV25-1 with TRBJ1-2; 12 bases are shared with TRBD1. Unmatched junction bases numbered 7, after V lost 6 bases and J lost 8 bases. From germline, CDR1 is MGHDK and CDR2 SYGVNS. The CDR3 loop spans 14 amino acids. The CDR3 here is CASRGLGQGAGYTF. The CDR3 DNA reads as TGTGCCAGCAGAGGGTTGGGACAGGGGGCCGGCTACACCTTC.

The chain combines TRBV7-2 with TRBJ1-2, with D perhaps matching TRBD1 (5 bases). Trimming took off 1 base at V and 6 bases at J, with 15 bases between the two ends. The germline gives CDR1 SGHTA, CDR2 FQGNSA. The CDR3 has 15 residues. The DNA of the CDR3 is TGTGCCAGCAGCTTAGTACAGGAGTATCCTAATGGCTACACCTTC. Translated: CASSLVQEYPNGYTF.